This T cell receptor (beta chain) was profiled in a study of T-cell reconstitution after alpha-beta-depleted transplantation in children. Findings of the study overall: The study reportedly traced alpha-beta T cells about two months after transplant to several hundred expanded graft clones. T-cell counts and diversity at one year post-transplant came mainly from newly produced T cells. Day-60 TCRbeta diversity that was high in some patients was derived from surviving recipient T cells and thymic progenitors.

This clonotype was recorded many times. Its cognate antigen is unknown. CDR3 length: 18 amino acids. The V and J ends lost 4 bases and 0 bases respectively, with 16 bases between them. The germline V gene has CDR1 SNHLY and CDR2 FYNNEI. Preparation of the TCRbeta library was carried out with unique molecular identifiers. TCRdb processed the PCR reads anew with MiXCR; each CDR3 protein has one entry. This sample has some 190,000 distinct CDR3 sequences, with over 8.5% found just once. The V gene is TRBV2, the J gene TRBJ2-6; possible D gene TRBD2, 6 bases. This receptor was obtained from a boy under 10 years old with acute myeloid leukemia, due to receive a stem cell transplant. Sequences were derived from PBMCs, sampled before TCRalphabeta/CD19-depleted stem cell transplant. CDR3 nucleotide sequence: TGTGCCAGCAGTGTGCGTGGGACTCCTCCCTCTGGGGCCAACGTCCTGACTTTC. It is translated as CASSVRGTPPSGANVLTF.